What follows describes a single T cell receptor beta chain. The sample comes from a study of blood T cell repertoires in COVID-19. The data were produced by immunoSEQ multiplex PCR, yet TCRdb's version contains in-frame clones alone and is incomplete. The sample shows 250,000 to 300,000 clones, around nine tenths of them seen only once. CDR1 is SEHNR and CDR2 is FQNEAQ in the germline V gene (reference sequence). V lost 2 bases to trimming and J lost 7 bases; unmatched junction nucleotides: 7. This CDR3 comprises 15 residues. The specimen was peripheral blood. The chain is built from TRBV7-9 and TRBJ2-4, with 8 bases fitting TRBD2. The sequence was obtained from a woman between 25 and 40 years old with COVID-19, enrolled during active disease. The CDR3 coding sequence is TGTGCCAGCAGCTTAAGAGCGGGGGCGGATAACATTCAGTACTTC. Encoded protein: CASSLRAGADNIQYF.